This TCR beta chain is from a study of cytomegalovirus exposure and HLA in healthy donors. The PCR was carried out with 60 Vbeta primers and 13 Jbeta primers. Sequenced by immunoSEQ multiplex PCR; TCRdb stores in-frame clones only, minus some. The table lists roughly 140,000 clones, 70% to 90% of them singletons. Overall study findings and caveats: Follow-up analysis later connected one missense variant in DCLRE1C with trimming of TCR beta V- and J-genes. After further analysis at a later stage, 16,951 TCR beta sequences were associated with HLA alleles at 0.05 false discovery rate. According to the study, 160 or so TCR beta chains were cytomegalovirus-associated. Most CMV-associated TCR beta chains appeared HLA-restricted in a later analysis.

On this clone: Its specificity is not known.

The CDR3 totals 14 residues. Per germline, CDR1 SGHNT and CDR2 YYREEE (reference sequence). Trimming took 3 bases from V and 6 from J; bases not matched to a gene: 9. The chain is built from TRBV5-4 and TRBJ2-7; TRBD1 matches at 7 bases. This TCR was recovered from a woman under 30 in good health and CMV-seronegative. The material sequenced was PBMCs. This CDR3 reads CASSSSGQPLEQYF. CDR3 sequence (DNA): TGTGCCAGCAGCTCCTCGGGACAGCCTCTCGAGCAGTACTTC.